The rows below give T cell receptor beta chains drawn from one sample of a study of T cells in Graves' hyperthyroidism and ophthalmopathy. A single record per CDR3 protein comes from TCRdb applying MiXCR to the multiplex PCR reads. The sample contains about 260,000 distinct CDR3 sequences, roughly 15% of which appear only once. Sequencing was performed on blood. These receptors originate from a woman between 18 and 30 years old with Graves' ophthalmopathy. CDR3s include the opening cysteine and the closing phenylalanine or tryptophan. D genes are given only for firm matches. For some rows the clone size is stated as once, few or many, or as a class when expanded; others skip it.

>few|TRBV7-6|TRBJ2-2|-
TGTGCCAGCAGCCCAAGTAGGGTTATGAACACCGGGGAGCTGTTTTTT
CASSPSRVMNTGELFF
>-|TRBV20-1|TRBJ2-7|TRBD2
TGCAGTGCTAGAGTTTCGGATGGACTAGCCTACGAGCAGTACTTC
CSARVSDGLAYEQYF
>-|TRBV4-2|TRBJ2-1|TRBD1
TGTGCCAGCAGCCAAGAGGACAGGAGCTCCTACAATGAGCAGTTCTTC
CASSQEDRSSYNEQFF
>-|TRBV28|TRBJ1-5|TRBD1
TGTGCCAGCAGTGACTCCGGGACAGGGGGAAGTCGGCAGCCCCAGCATTTT
CASSDSGTGGSRQPQHF
>-|TRBV5-6|TRBJ1-1|-
TGTGCCAGCAGCTTCGGGGGGATACTTAACACTGAAGCTTTCTTT
CASSFGGILNTEAFF
>-|TRBV20-1|TRBJ2-1|-
TGCAATGCTCCCGTCAGAGCGACCCCCCAGTTCTTC
CNAPVRATPQFF
>many|TRBV5-1|TRBJ2-3|TRBD2
TGCGCCAGCAGCTCCGAGCCTAGCGGGAGTCCCACAGATACGCAGTATTTT
CASSSEPSGSPTDTQYF
>many|TRBV18|TRBJ2-3|-
TGTGCCAGCTCACCCGGGCCCCAGGCGGGCACAGATACGCAGTATTTT
CASSPGPQAGTDTQYF
>many|TRBV28|TRBJ2-3|TRBD2
TGTGCCAGCAGTTTCCCTAGCGGGAGGACCGGAGGCACAGATACGCAGTATTTT
CASSFPSGRTGGTDTQYF
>few|TRBV7-9|TRBJ2-7|-
TGTGCCAGCAGCTTAGTAGTCAGGGACTACGAGCAGTACTTC
CASSLVVRDYEQYF
>many|TRBV20-1|TRBJ2-7|-
TGCAGTGGTTCAGGGTACTCCTACGAGCAGTACTTC
CSGSGYSYEQYF
>many|TRBV7-2|TRBJ2-7|-
TGTGCCAGCAGCCCCAAGGTGGGGCGCCCCAGGGCCTACGAGCAGTACTTC
CASSPKVGRPRAYEQYF
>many|TRBV7-2|TRBJ2-1|TRBD2
TGTGCCAGCAGCTTAGTAGGGCTAGCGGGAGGCGCTGCCTACAATGAGCAGTTCTTC
CASSLVGLAGGAAYNEQFF
>many|TRBV19|TRBJ1-1|-
TGTGCCAGTAGTCAACAGGGAGTAACTGAAGCTTTCTTT
CASSQQGVTEAFF
>many|TRBV7-9|TRBJ1-5|-
TGTGCCAGCAGCTCCCTCTCGGCAAAGCAGCCCCAGCATTTT
CASSSLSAKQPQHF
>many|TRBV20-1|TRBJ2-7|-
TGCAGTGCTGCCATGATAGGCTACGAGCAGTACTTC
CSAAMIGYEQYF
>-|TRBV4-1|TRBJ1-3|-
TGCGCCAGCAGCCAAGATCAGGTGGCAGGGTCAGGAAACACCATATATTTT
CASSQDQVAGSGNTIYF
>many|TRBV10-3|TRBJ1-1|-
TGTGCCATCAGTGAGTCGAGGGGCGGATCCCACACTGAAGCTTTCTTT
CAISESRGGSHTEAFF
>many|TRBV20-1|TRBJ2-1|-
TGCAGTGCCCGAGGGGGGAATAAACAAAATACCTACAATGAGCAGTTCTTC
CSARGGNKQNTYNEQFF
>many|TRBV7-3|TRBJ2-3|TRBD2
TGTGCCAGCAGCTTGAAAGCGGGAGGGGCAGATACGCAGTATTTT
CASSLKAGGADTQYF
>-|TRBV20-1|TRBJ2-1|TRBD1
TGCAGTGCTAGAGGTTTGACAGGGGACCTCAACTACAATGAGCAGTTCTTC
CSARGLTGDLNYNEQFF
>many|TRBV2|TRBJ2-2|-
TGTGCCAGCAGCCCCAAGTCAGTGAACACCGGGGAGCTGTTTTTT
CASSPKSVNTGELFF
>many|TRBV18|TRBJ2-7|TRBD1
TGTGCCAGCTCACCACTCGACAGGGCTGGAGAGCAGTACTTC
CASSPLDRAGEQYF
>many|TRBV5-1|TRBJ1-2|-
TGCGCCAGCAGCCCCGCAGGGAGTAGGATTTATGGCTACACCTTC
CASSPAGSRIYGYTF
>many|TRBV6-1|TRBJ2-1|TRBD2
TGTGCCAGCAGTCAAACTAGCGATGAGCAGTTCTTC
CASSQTSDEQFF
>many|TRBV11-2|TRBJ2-5|-
TGTGCCAGCAGGGGGGGGCGAAATAACCAAGAGACCCAGTACTTC
CASRGGRNNQETQYF
>many|TRBV13|TRBJ2-5|TRBD1
TGTGCCAGCAGCCAAAGCCACGACAGGGGGCGAGAGACCCAGTACTTC
CASSQSHDRGRETQYF
>few|TRBV20-1|TRBJ2-1|TRBD2
TGCAGTGCTAGAGATTCTAGCGGTAAGCTTTCTTACAATGAGCAGTTCTTC
CSARDSSGKLSYNEQFF
>-|TRBV6-1|TRBJ1-3|TRBD1
TGTGCCAGCAGACAGGGGGCATTTGGAAACACCATATATTTT
CASRQGAFGNTIYF
>many|TRBV5-1|TRBJ1-1|-
TGCGCCAGCAGCTTACGAACCCGGAACACTGAAGCTTTCTTT
CASSLRTRNTEAFF
>many|TRBV7-9|TRBJ1-1|-
TGTGCCAGCAGCTTTACGCCCGGGGGAACTGAAGCTTTCTTT
CASSFTPGGTEAFF